One TCR beta chain is described in this entry. Using immunoSEQ multiplex PCR, the repertoire was profiled, and TCRdb retains in-frame clones only, with some absent. Of about 42,000 clones listed, over 80% are singletons. These data belong to a study of T cell responses to AZD1222 COVID-19 vaccine. J gave up 4 bases and V 5 bases, and 9 bases lay outside the gene matches. The CDR3 contains 15 residues. CDR1 is LNHDA and CDR2 is SQIVND in the germline V gene (reference sequence). This receptor was taken from an adult who received the AZD1222 COVID-19 vaccine. The chain couples TRBV19 to TRBJ1-2, with 8 bases identical to TRBD1. This sample comprised peripheral blood, obtained 28 days after the second AZD1222 dose. CDR3 protein: CASSPHRGESYGYTF. The CDR3 region has the DNA TGTGCCAGTAGTCCGCACAGGGGGGAAAGCTATGGCTACACCTTC.